This T cell receptor (beta chain) came from a study of T cells in Graves' hyperthyroidism and ophthalmopathy. Study information: Peripheral blood was obtained at initial diagnosis, preceding any treatment.

Hyperthyroidism of Graves' type that showed no ophthalmopathy progression within 18 months was stable. There were TCR beta CDR3 regions amplified from RNA transcripts. HTBI primers were the set used in a first-round RT-PCR of the TCR CDR3. TCRdb re-called the multiplex PCR reads through MiXCR, storing one row per CDR3 protein. The data hold about 210,000 distinct CDR3 sequences, with 17% observed a single time. The study, taken as a whole, reports: From stable hyperthyroidism, ophthalmopathy was separated by a 13 V-J model. Expanded thyroid clonotypes (above 0.001) were mostly also found in blood.

This clonotype has at least ten counts. Its antigen is still unknown. CDR3 length equals 14 residues. J lost 8 bases, V lost 8 bases, and 9 bases had no gene match. Germline V lookup: CDR1 SGHAT, CDR2 FQNNGV. The chain has TRBV11-2 and TRBJ2-2; 9 nucleotides match TRBD2. Sequenced input: blood. This clonotype was obtained from a man aged 50-60 years with Graves' hyperthyroidism. The CDR3 DNA follows: TGTGCCAGCCCGGCGGGAGGGCCTGAGGGGGAGCTGTTTTTT. Amino acids: CASPAGGPEGELFF.